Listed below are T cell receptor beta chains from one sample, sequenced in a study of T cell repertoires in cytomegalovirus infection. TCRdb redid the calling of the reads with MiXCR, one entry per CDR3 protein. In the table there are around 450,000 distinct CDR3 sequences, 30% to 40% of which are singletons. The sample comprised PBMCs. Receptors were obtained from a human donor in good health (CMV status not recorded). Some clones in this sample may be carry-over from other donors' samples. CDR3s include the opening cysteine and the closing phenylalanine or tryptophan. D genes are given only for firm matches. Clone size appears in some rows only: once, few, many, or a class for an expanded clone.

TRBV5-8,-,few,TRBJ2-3,TGTGCCAGCAGCTTGGAAAGGGAAGATACGCAGTATTTT,CASSLEREDTQYF
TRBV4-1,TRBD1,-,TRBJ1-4,TGCGCCAGCAGCCAAAGAACCGGGACAGGAGATGAAAAACTGTTTTTT,CASSQRTGTGDEKLFF
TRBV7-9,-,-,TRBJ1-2,TGTGCCAGCAGCTTAGTATCATCAGGGAGGACCTATGGCTACACCTTC,CASSLVSSGRTYGYTF
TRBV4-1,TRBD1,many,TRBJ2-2,TGCGCCAGCAGCCCCTACCCCGCGGGACAGGGGGCGCCCACCGGGGAGCTGTTTTTT,CASSPYPAGQGAPTGELFF
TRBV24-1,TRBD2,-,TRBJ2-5,TGTGCCACCTTGGACCGCTTGCGGGAGAACCAGTACTTC,CATLDRLRENQYF
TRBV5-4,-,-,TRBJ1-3,TGTGCGAGCAGCAACGCTGGGGGTTCTGGAAACACCATATATTTT,CASSNAGGSGNTIYF
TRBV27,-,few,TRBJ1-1,TGTGCCAGCAGTTGGACACCCATGAACACTGAAGCTTTCTTT,CASSWTPMNTEAFF
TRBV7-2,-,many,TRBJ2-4,TGTGCCAGCAGCTTGGGGGGGGCGGCCAAAAACATTCAGTACTTC,CASSLGGAAKNIQYF
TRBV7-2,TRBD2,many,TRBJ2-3,TGTGCCAGCAGCTTACCCCCTAGCGGGGGGTACACAGATACGCAGTATTTT,CASSLPPSGGYTDTQYF
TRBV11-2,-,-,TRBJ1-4,TGTGCCAGCAGCTCCCTAGCAGGGTACGGTGAAAAACTGTTTTTT,CASSSLAGYGEKLFF
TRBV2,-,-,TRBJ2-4,TGTGCCTCGGGGGATACTAGGGGTTCCATTCAGTACTTC,CASGDTRGSIQYF
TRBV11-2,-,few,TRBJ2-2,TGTGCCAGCAGCTTAGAACGTTCGTGGTTGAACACCGGGGAGCTGTTTTTT,CASSLERSWLNTGELFF
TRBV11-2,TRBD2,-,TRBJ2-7,TGTGCCAGCAGCTTAGGCGGGGGGAGCTCCTACGAGCGGTACTTC,CASSLGGGSSYERYF
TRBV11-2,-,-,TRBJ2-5,TGTGCCAGCAGCCCAGGGGGGGGGGGATTGAAAGAGACCCAGTACTTC,CASSPGGGGLKETQYF
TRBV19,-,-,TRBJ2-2,TGTGCCAGTAGTAGTTCGCACCTGAGTAACACCGGGGAGCTGTTTTTT,CASSSSHLSNTGELFF
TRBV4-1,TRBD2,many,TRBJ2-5,TGCGCCAGCAGCCAAGAACTAGCGGGGTTATGGGAGACCCAGTACTTC,CASSQELAGLWETQYF
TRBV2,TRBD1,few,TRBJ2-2,TGTGCCAGCAATCCAGGGGGCACCGGGGAGCTGTTTTTT,CASNPGGTGELFF
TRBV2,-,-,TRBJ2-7,TGTGCCAGCAGTGACGACCTGACGGGTTCAGTAAACTACGAGCAGTACTTC,CASSDDLTGSVNYEQYF
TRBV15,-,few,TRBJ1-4,TGTGCCACCAGCAGCAAACAGGACGTGGTTGAAAAACTGTTTTTT,CATSSKQDVVEKLFF
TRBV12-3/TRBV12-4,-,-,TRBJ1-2,TGTGCCAGCAGTTTAGGTCTCAGCCTTGGCTACACCTTC,CASSLGLSLGYTF
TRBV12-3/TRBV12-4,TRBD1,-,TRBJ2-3,TGTGCCAGCTGTCTCATAGGGGGCACAGAGACGCAGTATTTT,CASCLIGGTETQYF
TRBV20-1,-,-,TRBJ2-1,TGCAGTGCCCTTAGCGACTCCTACAATGAGCAGTTCTTC,CSALSDSYNEQFF
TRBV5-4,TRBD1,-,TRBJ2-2,TGTGCCAGCAGGACGGACAGGTCGAACACCGGGGAGCTGTTTTTT,CASRTDRSNTGELFF
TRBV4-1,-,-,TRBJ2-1,TGCGCCAGCAGCCAAGACTCAGGAAGAAACAATGAGCAGTTCTTC,CASSQDSGRNNEQFF
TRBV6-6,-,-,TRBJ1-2,TGTGCCAGCAGAGACCCGAACACCGGGACATCCTATGGCTACACCTTC,CASRDPNTGTSYGYTF
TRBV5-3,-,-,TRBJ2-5,TGTGCCAGCAGCGACTCCTGGGCGGAGACCCAGTACTTC,CASSDSWAETQYF
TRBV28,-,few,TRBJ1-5,TGTGCCAGCAGCCCTGGGGGGGGTTATCAGCCCCAGCATTTT,CASSPGGGYQPQHF
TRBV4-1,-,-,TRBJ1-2,TGCGCCAGCAGCCAGGGGGACGGGGTTCAATATGGCTACACCTTC,CASSQGDGVQYGYTF
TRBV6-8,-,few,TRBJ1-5,TGTGCCAGCAGACAGGGATTGGGTCAGCCCCAGCATTTT,CASRQGLGQPQHF
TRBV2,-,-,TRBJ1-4,TGTGCCAGCAGTGAAGGGGGCTTGCGGGAAAAACTGTTTTTT,CASSEGGLREKLFF
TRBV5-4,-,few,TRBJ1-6,TGTGCCAGCAGCCGTACACCGGTAGGCTCACCCCTCCACTTT,CASSRTPVGSPLHF
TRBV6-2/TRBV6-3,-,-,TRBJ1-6,TGTGCCAGCAGTTATGGGGGTTATTCACCCCTCCACTTT,CASSYGGYSPLHF
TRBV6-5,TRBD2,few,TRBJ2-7,TGTGCCAGCAGGCTAGCGGGGAGACACTACGAGCAGTACTTC,CASRLAGRHYEQYF
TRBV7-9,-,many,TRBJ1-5,TGTGCCAGCAGCCCCCGGGCTACCGATCAGCCCCAGCATTTT,CASSPRATDQPQHF
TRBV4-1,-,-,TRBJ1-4,TGCGCCAGCAGCCAAGGAGTAGGGGCAACTAATGAAAAACTGTTTTTT,CASSQGVGATNEKLFF